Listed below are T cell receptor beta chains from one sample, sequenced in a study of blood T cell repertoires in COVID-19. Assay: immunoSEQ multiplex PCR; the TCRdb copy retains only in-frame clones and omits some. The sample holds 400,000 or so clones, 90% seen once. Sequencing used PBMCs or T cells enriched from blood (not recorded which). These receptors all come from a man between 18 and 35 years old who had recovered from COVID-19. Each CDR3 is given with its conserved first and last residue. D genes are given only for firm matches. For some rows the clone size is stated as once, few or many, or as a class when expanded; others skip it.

CASSSGQAGKLFF	TGCGCCAGCAGTTCCGGACAGGCTGGGAAACTGTTTTTT	TRBV10-1	NA	TRBJ1-4	TRBD1
CASSTGGGYTGELFF	TGTGCCAGCAGTACGGGAGGGGGGTATACCGGGGAGCTGTTTTTT	TRBV4-2	NA	TRBJ2-2	TRBD2
CAISGAGGNSGANVLTF	TGTGCCATCAGTGGGGCAGGGGGGAACTCTGGGGCCAACGTCCTGACTTTC	TRBV10-3	NA	TRBJ2-6	NA
CASSYRDNTEAFF	TGTGCCAGCAGTTACAGGGATAACACTGAAGCTTTCTTT	TRBV28	once	TRBJ1-1	NA
CASSIEGGYANQPQHF	TGTGCCAGTAGTATAGAGGGAGGGTATGCCAATCAGCCCCAGCATTTT	TRBV19	NA	TRBJ1-5	NA
CASKSGSLVGNEQFF	TGTGCCAGCAAAAGCGGGAGCCTCGTTGGAAATGAGCAGTTCTTC	TRBV27	NA	TRBJ2-1	TRBD2
CASSGRNTGGELFF	TGTGCCAGCAGCGGGAGGAACACGGGCGGGGAGCTGTTTTTT	TRBV2	NA	TRBJ2-2	TRBD2
CASSLDGENSPLHF	TGTGCCAGCAGTTTAGACGGGGAAAATTCACCCCTCCACTTT	TRBV27	NA	TRBJ1-6	NA
CASSRMDRNTEAFF	TGTGCCAGCAGCCGGATGGACAGGAACACTGAAGCTTTCTTT	TRBV6-5	NA	TRBJ1-1	NA
CSVPGQGQPQHF	TGCAGCGTCCCGGGACAGGGGCAGCCCCAGCATTTT	TRBV29-1	NA	TRBJ1-5	TRBD1
CASSLGRTGSNEKLFF	TGCGCCAGCAGCTTGGGCCGGACAGGGTCTAATGAAAAACTGTTTTTT	TRBV5-1	NA	TRBJ1-4	TRBD1
CASSLRDRGPYEQYF	TGTGCCAGCAGCCTACGGGACAGGGGTCCCTACGAGCAGTACTTC	TRBV2	NA	TRBJ2-7	TRBD1
CASSRASSGNTIYF	TGCGCCAGCAGCCGGGCCTCCTCTGGAAACACCATATATTTT	TRBV4-1	NA	TRBJ1-3	NA
CASTEQGKVNTEAFF	TGTGCCAGCACCGAACAGGGGAAAGTGAACACTGAAGCTTTCTTT	TRBV6-5	NA	TRBJ1-1	TRBD1
CASRPTRLRDREGDTQYF	TGTGCCAGCAGGCCCACCCGCCTTCGGGACAGGGAAGGGGATACGCAGTATTTT	TRBV2	NA	TRBJ2-3	TRBD1
CASSWDRAVTEAFF	TGTGCCAGCAGTTGGGACAGGGCTGTTACTGAAGCTTTCTTT	TRBV27	once	TRBJ1-1	TRBD1
CASSLARQTRGWAFF	TGTGCCAGCAGCTTAGCTCGACAGACACGTGGCTGGGCTTTCTTT	TRBV7-2	NA	TRBJ1-1	NA
CASSSKGWGDEQYF	TGTGCCAGCAGCTCCAAGGGGTGGGGCGACGAGCAGTACTTC	TRBV9	NA	TRBJ2-7	NA
CASSADRDSPLHF	TGTGCCAGCAGCGCTGACAGGGATTCACCCCTCCACTTT	TRBV6-4	NA	TRBJ1-6	TRBD1
CASSPDSPPISYEQYF	TGTGCCAGCAGTCCCGACAGCCCGCCTATCTCCTACGAGCAGTACTTC	TRBV27	NA	TRBJ2-7	NA
CASSLQGADTQYF	TGTGCCAGCAGCTTACAGGGCGCAGATACGCAGTATTTT	TRBV5-4	NA	TRBJ2-3	NA
CASSLGGQGYSPLHF	TGTGCCAGCAGCCTAGGGGGACAGGGGTATTCACCCCTCCACTTT	TRBV2	NA	TRBJ1-6	TRBD1
CASSQGGGGTGANVLTF	TGTGCCAGCAGCCAAGGAGGAGGGGGCACTGGGGCCAACGTCCTGACTTTC	TRBV3-1/TRBV3-2	NA	TRBJ2-6	NA
CASRVGGVQFF	TGTGCCAGCAGGGTAGGGGGGGTGCAGTTCTTC	TRBV2	NA	TRBJ2-1	NA
CASSKVREETQYF	TGTGCCAGCAGCAAAGTCCGGGAAGAGACCCAGTACTTC	TRBV21-1	NA	TRBJ2-5	NA
CASRKIAGGRTDTQYF	TGTGCCAGCAGGAAAATAGCGGGAGGTCGCACAGATACGCAGTATTTT	TRBV27	once	TRBJ2-3	TRBD2
CASSQRGTAEAFF	TGTGCCAGCAGCCAACGCGGGACAGCTGAAGCTTTCTTT	TRBV7-2	NA	TRBJ1-1	TRBD1
CASSLGLADYNEQFF	TGTGCCAGCAGCCTTGGACTAGCGGACTACAATGAGCAGTTCTTC	TRBV7-9	NA	TRBJ2-1	TRBD2
CASSYPGLAYEQYF	TGTGCCAGCAGTTATCCGGGACTAGCCTACGAGCAGTACTTC	TRBV7-2	NA	TRBJ2-7	TRBD2
CASSLVVAEQFF	TGTGCCAGCAGTTTAGTGGTAGCAGAGCAGTTCTTC	TRBV27	NA	TRBJ2-1	NA
CASSQEAGLNTEAFF	TGCGCCAGCAGCCAAGAGGCAGGCCTTAACACTGAAGCTTTCTTT	TRBV4-1	NA	TRBJ1-1	NA
CASSTGQGETDTF	TGCGCCAGCAGCACGGGACAGGGGGAGACGGACACCTTC	TRBV5-1	once	TRBJ1-2	TRBD1
CASSRTLEAVYEQYF	TGTGCCAGCAGCCGCACACTAGAGGCGGTCTACGAGCAGTACTTC	TRBV3-1/TRBV3-2	NA	TRBJ2-7	NA
CASSLGVGYGYTF	TGTGCCAGTAGTTTGGGAGTTGGCTATGGCTACACCTTC	TRBV19	NA	TRBJ1-2	NA
CSVRTGGTEAFF	TGCAGCGTAAGGACAGGGGGCACTGAAGCTTTCTTT	TRBV29-1	NA	TRBJ1-1	TRBD1
CASSERFLESYSNQPQHF	TGTGCCAGCAGTGAACGGTTTCTTGAGTCCTATAGCAATCAGCCCCAGCATTTT	TRBV2	NA	TRBJ1-5	NA
CASSPLAGGTDTQYF	TGTGCCAGCTCACCTCTAGCGGGGGGCACAGATACGCAGTATTTT	TRBV18	NA	TRBJ2-3	TRBD2
CAWSVGQGGRNTIYF	TGTGCCTGGAGTGTAGGACAGGGTGGGCGAAACACCATATATTTT	TRBV30	NA	TRBJ1-3	TRBD1
CASSPKSVSGNTIYF	TGTGCCAGCAGTCCTAAGTCGGTTTCTGGAAACACCATATATTTT	TRBV27	NA	TRBJ1-3	NA
CASSSTGEAFF	TGTGCCAGTAGTTCAACAGGTGAAGCTTTCTTT	TRBV19	NA	TRBJ1-1	NA
CASSDSIRGSDTGELFF	TGTGCCAGCAGCGATTCGATCAGGGGGTCGGACACCGGGGAGCTGTTTTTT	TRBV9	NA	TRBJ2-2	TRBD1
CASSQWDRGGYTF	TGTGCCAGCAGCCAATGGGACAGGGGTGGCTACACCTTC	TRBV3-1/TRBV3-2	NA	TRBJ1-2	TRBD1
CASSSQGVNTEAFF	TGTGCCAGCAGCTCACAGGGGGTGAACACTGAAGCTTTCTTT	TRBV7-3	NA	TRBJ1-1	TRBD1
CASSEPEGPANTGELFF	TGCGCCAGCAGTGAGCCGGAGGGTCCCGCGAACACCGGGGAGCTGTTTTTT	TRBV10-2	NA	TRBJ2-2	NA
CASSLRQGGVTGELFF	TGTGCCAGCAGCTTGCGGCAGGGAGGGGTCACCGGGGAGCTGTTTTTT	TRBV5-6	NA	TRBJ2-2	TRBD2
CASRDSLNTGELFF	TGTGCCAGCCGGGACAGCCTGAACACCGGGGAGCTGTTTTTT	TRBV19	NA	TRBJ2-2	TRBD1
CASSVAGISEKLFF	TGTGCCAGCAGCGTAGCAGGGATCTCTGAAAAACTGTTTTTT	TRBV9	NA	TRBJ1-4	NA
CASSFLRDRGLAGGSGANVLTF	TGTGCCAGCAGTTTCCTCCGGGACAGGGGACTAGCGGGAGGTTCCGGGGCCAACGTCCTGACTTTC	TRBV27	NA	TRBJ2-6	TRBD2
CASLASSTDTQYF	TGTGCCTCCCTGGCTTCTAGCACAGATACGCAGTATTTT	TRBV10-3	NA	TRBJ2-3	NA
CASRLGFSDGYTF	TGTGCCAGCCGTCTGGGCTTCTCCGACGGCTACACCTTC	TRBV7-2	NA	TRBJ1-2	NA
CASSTTSGGFSSYNEQFF	TGCGCCAGCAGCACAACTAGCGGGGGTTTTAGCTCCTACAATGAGCAGTTCTTC	TRBV5-1	NA	TRBJ2-1	TRBD2
CASNSGNEQFF	TGTGCCAGCAACTCGGGGAATGAGCAGTTCTTC	TRBV2	NA	TRBJ2-1	NA
CATSPDSSNEQFF	TGTGCCACCAGTCCGGACTCCTCCAATGAGCAGTTCTTC	TRBV24-1	NA	TRBJ2-1	NA
CASSWTGGSYNSPLHF	TGCGCCAGCAGCTGGACAGGGGGCTCCTATAATTCACCCCTCCACTTT	TRBV5-1	NA	TRBJ1-6	TRBD1
CASSIDGGSNQPQHF	TGTGCCAGTAGTATAGATGGTGGCAGCAATCAGCCCCAGCATTTT	TRBV19	NA	TRBJ1-5	NA
CASSEPGVTTIYF	TGTGCCAGCAGTGAACCAGGGGTGACCACCATATATTTT	TRBV6-1	NA	TRBJ1-3	NA
CASSVDRKETQYF	TGTGCCAGCAGCGTAGATAGAAAAGAGACCCAGTACTTC	TRBV9	NA	TRBJ2-5	NA